Listed here are 28 T cell receptor beta chains from one sample, sequenced in a study of PD-1 blockade in mismatch repair-deficient tumors. Some clones are missing from TCRdb's copy, which holds only in-frame ones; the method was immunoSEQ multiplex PCR. Altogether under 95,000 clones are present, approximately 81% being singletons, with the ten largest covering around 2.6%. Here the sequenced sample was peripheral blood, taken 12 weeks after starting pembrolizumab. The origin of the receptors is an adult with mismatch repair-deficient cancer.

This clone was recorded once. The chain couples TRBV5-1 to TRBJ2-7; 12 positions agree with TRBD2. Germline CDR1 reads SGHRS; CDR2 reads YFSETQ. The junction had 3 bases not matched to a gene; V was cut back by 4 bases and J by 4 bases. The CDR3 loop spans 14 amino acids. The CDR3 region is CASSQTSGRYEQYF. CDR3 bases: TGCGCCAGCAGCCAGACTAGCGGGAGATACGAGCAGTACTTC. Complete variable domain (other parts from reference TRBV5-1 and TRBJ2-7): KAGVTQTPRYLIKTRGQQVTLSCSPISGHRSVSWYQQTPGQGLQFLFEYFSETQRNKGNFPGRFSGRQFSNSRSEMNVSTLELGDSALYLCASSQTSGRYEQYFGPGTRLTVT.

V and J are TRBV5-6 and TRBJ2-6; no firm D call. Germline V gene lookup returns CDR1 SGHDT and CDR2 YYEEEE. The CDR3 length is 15 residues. Deletions cut 4 bases from V and 4 bases from J, with 12 bases between. Written as DNA, the CDR3 is TGTGCCAGCAGCCACTTAAGGGTAGGGGCCAACGTCCTGACTTTC. Amino acids: CASSHLRVGANVLTF.

This chain links TRBV5-4 with TRBJ2-1, with TRBD1 as a possible D gene (6 bases). V was cut by 2 bases and J by 9 bases, with 15 bases left in between. This CDR3 has 14 amino acids. The germline CDR1 and CDR2 sequences are SGHNT and YYREEE (reference sequence). This chain's CDR3 is CASSLSSGVPEQFF. In DNA form, the CDR3 reads TGTGCCAGCAGCTTATCTTCAGGGGTGCCTGAGCAGTTCTTC.

The V call is TRBV2, the J call TRBJ1-2, with 7 bases aligning to TRBD1. Germline V gives CDR1 SNHLY, CDR2 FYNNEI. CDR3 length: 15 residues. V lost 6 bases, J lost 2 bases, and 9 bases stayed unmatched. This chain's CDR3 is CASRQEPGGNYGYTF. DNA of the CDR3: TGTGCCAGCAGGCAGGAACCAGGGGGAAACTATGGCTACACCTTC. Together with reference TRBV2 and TRBJ1-2, the CDR3 gives the full variable domain: EPEVTQTPSHQVTQMGQEVILRCVPISNHLYFYWYRQILGQKVEFLVSFYNNEISEKSEIFDDQFSVERPDGSNFTLKIRSTKLEDSAMYFCASRQEPGGNYGYTFGSGTRLTVV.

V gene TRBV5-1 combines with J gene TRBJ1-2; D possibly corresponds to TRBD1 (5 bases). Germline values: CDR1 SGHRS, CDR2 YFSETQ. Trimming pared 5 bases from V and 8 bases from J, leaving 25 bases between. CDR3 length: 16 residues. CDR3: CASRRKDETVAYGYTF. CDR3 sequence (DNA): TGCGCCAGCAGACGGAAAGATGAGACAGTCGCTTACGGCTACACCTTC.

The rearrangement joins TRBV7-9 to TRBJ1-1; D gene uncertain. Trimming left V 2 bases short and J 7 bases short, with 11 bases between. Germline V gene data show CDR1 as SEHNR and CDR2 as FQNEAQ (reference sequence). CDR3 size: 13 residues. CDR3 DNA sequence: TGTGCCAGCAGCTTAACGGGATACCATGAAGCTTTCTTT. It specifies CASSLTGYHEAFF.

The gene calls are TRBV18 and TRBJ2-3; D is possibly TRBD1 (6 bases). Germline V CDR1 and CDR2: KGHSH, LQKENI. CDR3 length equals 15 residues. V was pared by 5 bases and J by 1 base, with 13 bases between. The CDR3 region has the DNA TGTGCCAGCTCATCCCGACAGGCAGGCACAGATACGCAGTATTTT. Its protein is CASSSRQAGTDTQYF.

The V call is TRBV11-2, the J call TRBJ2-5, with D possibly being TRBD2 (5 bases). Germline V gives CDR1 SGHAT, CDR2 FQNNGV. Trimming removed 3 bases from V and 7 bases from J, with 18 bases in between. The CDR3 has 15 amino acids. This CDR3 is CASSLILGLTPTQYF. In DNA form, the CDR3 reads TGTGCCAGCAGCTTGATTCTTGGACTCACCCCGACCCAGTACTTC.

The chain carries TRBV19 and TRBJ1-1, with D possibly matching TRBD1 (5 bases). Per germline, CDR1 LNHDA and CDR2 SQIVND (reference sequence). The CDR3 consists of 16 residues. Trimming shortened V by 1 base and J by 5 bases, and 17 bases separated the two germline ends. The CDR3 here is CASSIVWRGMRTEAFF. The DNA for the CDR3 is TGTGCCAGTAGTATAGTGTGGCGGGGGATGAGGACTGAAGCTTTCTTT.

The chain joins TRBV19 to TRBJ1-5, with 9 nucleotides matching TRBD1. The CDR3 is 15 residues long. Per germline, CDR1 LNHDA and CDR2 SQIVND (reference sequence). The V segment lost 3 bases and the J segment 7 bases; nucleotides outside the gene matches: 7. CDR3 residues: CASSIGGQGRQPQHF. The CDR3 DNA sequence: TGTGCCAGTAGTATTGGAGGACAGGGGCGACAGCCCCAGCATTTT.

The chain employs TRBV27 and TRBJ2-3; 7 bases match TRBD1. The CDR3 is made up of 13 amino acids. Per the germline V gene, CDR1 is MNHEY and CDR2 is SMNVEV (reference sequence). Trimming took 6 bases from V and 3 from J; bases not matched to a gene: 3. CDR3 protein: CASRRRGTDTQYF. The DNA for the CDR3 is TGTGCCAGCAGGCGCAGGGGGACAGATACGCAGTATTTT.

V usage is TRBV5-6 and J usage is TRBJ2-3, with D perhaps TRBD1 (6 bases). Trimming pared 4 bases from V and 6 bases from J, leaving 12 bases between. This CDR3 has 13 residues. CDR1 and CDR2 (germline): SGHDT, YYEEEE. The CDR3 DNA reads TGTGCCAGCAGCCGGGACATCCTCGATACGCAGTATTTT. It specifies CASSRDILDTQYF. Variable domain in full (rest from reference TRBV5-6 and TRBJ2-3): DAGVTQSPTHLIKTRGQQVTLRCSPKSGHDTVSWYQQALGQGPQFIFQYYEEEERQRGNFPDRFSGHQFPNYSSELNVNALLLGDSALYLCASSRDILDTQYFGPGTRLTVL.

In this sample, this clone turned up once. J is TRBJ1-2 and V is TRBV2; TRBD1 matches 7 bases. This CDR3 region has 13 residues. From germline, CDR1 is SNHLY and CDR2 FYNNEI. V dropped 0 bases and J dropped 8; count of bases not matched to a gene: 3. The CDR3 nucleotides read TGTGCCAGCAGTGAAGCGAACAGGGGCGGCTACACCTTC. Protein sequence: CASSEANRGGYTF.

The genes are TRBV2 and TRBJ1-4; D unclear. Trimming removed 4 bases from V and 5 bases from J, with 17 bases in between. Germline CDR1 and CDR2: SNHLY and FYNNEI. The CDR3 runs to 16 residues. The CDR3 spells CASSGLLQSLNEKLFF. The CDR3 DNA sequence: TGTGCCAGCAGTGGCTTACTACAGTCCCTCAATGAAAAACTGTTTTTT.

This clone has just one count. The chain joins TRBV7-6 to TRBJ1-3; no firm D call. V was pared by 5 bases and J by 0 bases, with 11 bases between. This CDR3 spans 15 amino acids. Germline-derived CDR1 and CDR2 are SGHVS and FNYEAQ. The CDR3 DNA is TGTGCCAGCAGCCCGCCAACTCCCTCTGGAAACACCATATATTTT. Translating it yields CASSPPTPSGNTIYF.

The rearrangement links TRBV10-1 to TRBJ2-1; perhaps TRBD2 as D (7 bases). Germline CDR1 and CDR2: WNHNN and SYGVQD (reference sequence). The CDR3 loop spans 16 amino acids. V gave up 10 bases and J gave up 9 bases, with 28 bases separating them. This chain's CDR3 is CATRGFIWRETCEQFF. In DNA form, the CDR3 reads TGCGCCACCAGGGGCTTTATTTGGCGGGAGACCTGTGAGCAGTTCTTC.

The chain has TRBV9 and TRBJ2-1, with 10 nucleotides matching TRBD1. The ends lost 5 bases at V and 4 bases at J; junction bases unmatched: 9. CDR1 and CDR2 from the germline V gene are SGDLS and YYNGEE. The CDR3 covers 16 residues. The CDR3 loop reads CASSRYGTGVYNEQFF. CDR3 DNA: TGTGCCAGCAGTCGTTACGGGACAGGGGTTTACAATGAGCAGTTCTTC. Full variable domain (outside the CDR3, taken from reference TRBV9 and TRBJ2-1): DSGVTQTPKHLITATGQRVTLRCSPRSGDLSVYWYQQSLDQGLQFLIQYYNGEERAKGNILERFSAQQFPDLHSELNLSSLELGDSALYFCASSRYGTGVYNEQFFGPGTRLTVL.

The CDR3 here is CASSFREDTEAFF. In DNA form, the CDR3 reads TGTGCCAGCAGCTTCAGGGAGGACACTGAAGCTTTCTTT. The chain employs TRBV7-2 and TRBJ1-1; TRBD1 is a possible D gene (5 bases). This CDR3 comprises 13 residues. The V end was cut by 3 bases, the J end by 3 bases, with 8 bases between. The germline CDR1 and CDR2 sequences are SGHTA and FQGNSA.

The chain links TRBV6-5 to TRBJ1-1; TRBD1 aligns across 7 bases. The CDR3 extends over 15 amino acids. The germline CDR1 and CDR2 sequences are MNHEY and SVGAGI. J was trimmed by 0 bases and V by 3 bases; bases with no gene match: 4. The CDR3 DNA is TGTGCCAGCAGTTATACAGGGGTCATGAACACTGAAGCTTTCTTT. Translated: CASSYTGVMNTEAFF.

V is TRBV11-2 and J is TRBJ1-1; the D is unclear. V lost 2 bases to trimming and J lost 10 bases, with 8 bases between them. The CDR3 consists of 11 residues. Germline assignment: CDR1 SGHAT and CDR2 FQNNGV. For the CDR3, the DNA is TGTGCCAGCAGCTTACTGGGCGTAGCTTTCTTT. As protein: CASSLLGVAFF.

The chain combines TRBV2 with TRBJ2-1; D could derive from TRBD1 or TRBD2 (6 bases each). CDR1 is SNHLY and CDR2 is FYNNEI in the germline V gene. Trimming pared 2 bases from V and 4 bases from J, leaving 9 bases between. CDR3 size: 14 residues. CDR3 in DNA: TGTGCCAGCAGTGAAAGAGGGGGGTACAATGAGCAGTTCTTC. This encodes CASSERGGYNEQFF.

The J gene is TRBJ2-1, the V gene TRBV9; 8 positions match TRBD1. CDR1 SGDLS and CDR2 YYNGEE come from the germline V gene. J gave up 2 bases and V 2 bases, and 3 bases lay outside the gene matches. This CDR3 contains 15 residues. Here the CDR3 reads CASSVSGGPYNEQFF. The CDR3 coding sequence is TGTGCCAGCAGCGTTTCAGGGGGCCCCTACAATGAGCAGTTCTTC.

The chain is built from TRBV11-3 and TRBJ2-5; D call uncertain. The CDR3 spans 14 residues. The V gene's germline CDR1 is SGHNT and CDR2 YENEEA. The germline V and J ends were trimmed by 5 bases and 3 bases, with 13 bases remaining between them. The CDR3 region has the DNA TGTGCCAGCAGCCCCCGACAAGTAGAAGAGACCCAGTACTTC. It encodes CASSPRQVEETQYF.

The table lists this clone with a count of one. The V gene is TRBV2, the J gene TRBJ2-1, with 10 positions matching TRBD2. CDR1 is SNHLY and CDR2 is FYNNEI in the germline V gene. The CDR3 totals 14 residues. The trim removed 8 bases at V and 5 bases at J, leaving 6 bases unmatched. The CDR3 reads CASPRLAGNNEQFF. In DNA form, the CDR3 reads TGTGCCAGCCCTAGACTAGCGGGTAACAATGAGCAGTTCTTC.

CDR3 sequence reads: CASSEVRLAVCNEQFF. As DNA, the CDR3 is TGTGCCAGCAGTGAAGTTAGGCTAGCGGTTTGCAATGAGCAGTTCTTC. The rearrangement links TRBV2 to TRBJ2-1; 7 positions agree with TRBD2. Per the germline V gene, CDR1 is SNHLY and CDR2 is FYNNEI. This CDR3 spans 16 amino acids. J lost 6 bases, V lost 1 base, and 9 bases had no gene match.

This rearrangement joins TRBV15 to TRBJ2-1; D gene unclear. Per the germline V gene, CDR1 is LNHNV and CDR2 is YYDKDF (reference sequence). The CDR3 loop spans 11 amino acids. The V gene lost 5 bases and the J gene lost 9 bases, with 8 bases spanning the gap. CDR3 DNA: TGTGCCACCAGCTTTTACGGTGAGCAGTTCTTC. It specifies CATSFYGEQFF. The variable domain in full, completed from reference TRBV15 and TRBJ2-1, reads DAMVIQNPRYQVTQFGKPVTLSCSQTLNHNVMYWYQQKSSQAPKLLFHYYDKDFNNEADTPDNFQSRRPNTSFCFLDIRSPGLGDTAMYLCATSFYGEQFFGPGTRLTVL.

The chain combines TRBV27 with TRBJ2-5, with a possible D match to TRBD1 (5 bases). The CDR3 runs 13 residues. From germline, CDR1 is MNHEY and CDR2 SMNVEV (reference sequence). V dropped 8 bases and J dropped 1 base, with 11 bases sitting between them. The CDR3 reads CASPQDTQETQYF. CDR3 DNA sequence: TGTGCCAGCCCCCAGGACACCCAAGAGACCCAGTACTTC.

The rearrangement joins TRBV28 to TRBJ2-1, with D possibly matching TRBD1 (6 bases). The CDR3 runs to 15 residues. V was pared by 4 bases and J by 1 base, with 11 bases between. CDR1 is MDHEN and CDR2 is SYDVKM in the germline V gene. The CDR3, as DNA: TGTGCCAGCAGTTCTCTGGACAGTTCCTACAATGAGCAGTTCTTC. It is translated as CASSSLDSSYNEQFF. Full variable domain (outside the CDR3, taken from reference TRBV28 and TRBJ2-1): DVKVTQSSRYLVKRTGEKVFLECVQDMDHENMFWYRQDPGLGLRLIYFSYDVKMKEKGDIPEGYSVSREKKERFSLILESASTNQTSMYLCASSSLDSSYNEQFFGPGTRLTVL.